This TCR beta chain was identified during a study of T cell responses to AZD1222 COVID-19 vaccine. Using immunoSEQ multiplex PCR, the repertoire was profiled, and TCRdb retains in-frame clones only, with some absent. The sample yields over 90,000 clones, 90% seen once. This clone was counted a single time. Its antigen is not identified. In the same sample, other DNA sequences code for this CDR3. Study-level results: Clonal diversity may have been underestimated, and the donors were mostly white British, with more females than males. Samples come after the peak T cell response, not at day 14. Spike-specific TCR breadth rose after two AZD1222 doses, and depth rose as well.

The V gene's germline CDR1 is ENHRY and CDR2 SYGVKD. The CDR3 has 13 residues. V was shortened by 6 bases and J by 0 bases, with 6 bases between the two germline ends. Source: peripheral blood, taken on day 0 of AZD1222 vaccination. The chain carries TRBV10-3 and TRBJ1-5; D unclear. The sequence derives from an adult in good health. The chain's CDR3 is CAIRPNSNQPQHF. In DNA, the CDR3 is TGTGCCATCAGACCGAATAGCAATCAGCCCCAGCATTTT.